These 20 T cell receptor beta chains came from one sample sequenced in a study of beta chain features in type 1 diabetes. Sequencing targeted expressed TCRB transcripts, as all isolated RNA had been reverse transcribed. Produced via immunoSEQ multiplex PCR; TCRdb's table is partial and in-frame only. Of under 900,000 clones in the sample, roughly a sixth are singletons; the top ten hold 0.023%. The sequenced sample was naive CD4+ T cells from blood. These receptors were obtained from a woman aged 18-35 years in good health.

This clone was recorded a few times. This chain uses TRBV5-1 with TRBJ2-7; 16 nucleotides agree with TRBD2. The CDR3 covers 14 residues. The V segment lost 4 bases and the J segment 7 bases; nucleotides outside the gene matches: 2. Per the germline V gene, CDR1 is SGHRS and CDR2 is YFSETQ. The CDR3 DNA reads as TGCGCCAGCAGCGGGACTAGCGGGAGGGTAGAGCAGTACTTC. This sequence encodes CASSGTSGRVEQYF.

This clone was observed a handful of times. The chain recombines TRBV11-2 with TRBJ2-2; 9 positions match TRBD2. In germline, CDR1 is SGHAT, CDR2 FQNNGV. Trimming cost V 5 bases and J 7 bases; bases outside gene matches: 11. The CDR3 extends over 16 amino acids. For the CDR3, the DNA is TGTGCCAGCAGCCCATCCGGGACTAGCCTTGGCGGGGAGCTGTTTTTT. As protein: CASSPSGTSLGGELFF.

This clone appeared a few times. The chain recombines TRBV5-1 with TRBJ2-1, with 8 bases fitting TRBD2. Germline V gene sequence: CDR1 SGHRS, CDR2 YFSETQ. CDR3 length: 16 amino acids. J gave up 10 bases and V 4 bases, and 16 bases lay outside the gene matches. CDR3 DNA sequence: TGCGCCAGCAGCGTAAATCCAGCGGGAGCGGGGTCCGAGCAGTTCTTC. As protein: CASSVNPAGAGSEQFF.

This clone has a handful of counts. The chain has TRBV7-6 and TRBJ2-3; 11 bases agree with TRBD2. Germline V lookup: CDR1 SGHVS, CDR2 FNYEAQ. Germline trimming cut 4 bases from V and 3 bases from J; bases unmatched to any gene: 3. The CDR3 sequence is 15 residues long. The CDR3 sequence: CASSSLAGGTDTQYF. DNA of the CDR3: TGTGCCAGCAGCTCTCTAGCGGGAGGTACAGATACGCAGTATTTT.

This rearrangement joins TRBV19 to TRBJ1-5; D unresolved. CDR1 LNHDA and CDR2 SQIVND come from the germline V gene (reference sequence). The germline V and J ends were trimmed by 2 bases and 7 bases, with 9 bases remaining between them. The CDR3 is 13 residues long. The DNA for the CDR3 is TGTGCCAGTAGTATATGGGAGGGCCAGCCCCAGCATTTT. Translation: CASSIWEGQPQHF.

This clone was detected only a few times. The chain combines TRBV28 with TRBJ2-4; D remains unclear. CDR3 size: 12 residues. In germline, CDR1 is MDHEN, CDR2 SYDVKM. Trimming pared 6 bases from V and 8 bases from J, leaving 11 bases between. The CDR3 coding sequence is TGTGCCAGCAGCCCGGTCCATCACATTCAGTACTTC. Residues: CASSPVHHIQYF.

The CDR3 coding sequence is TGTGCCAGCAGCTTAGAAGCTAGCGGGGGGCCCAGAGAGCAGTACTTC. Protein sequence: CASSLEASGGPREQYF. The rearrangement links TRBV7-2 to TRBJ2-7, with TRBD2 matching 11 bases. Trimming took 1 base from V and 7 from J; bases not matched to a gene: 9. The CDR3 loop spans 16 amino acids. Germline V gene lookup returns CDR1 SGHTA and CDR2 FQGNSA.

V and J are TRBV27 and TRBJ2-3, with 7 bases identical to TRBD2. The junction had 9 bases not matched to a gene; V was cut back by 6 bases and J by 3 bases. The CDR3 is 15 residues long. Per the germline V gene, CDR1 is MNHEY and CDR2 is SMNVEV (reference sequence). The DNA of the CDR3 is TGTGCCAGCAGACCAGCGGGACGGGGGACAGATACGCAGTATTTT. Its protein is CASRPAGRGTDTQYF.

Note on this clone: This CDR3 is also generated by other DNA sequences in the sample. The genes are TRBV20-1 and TRBJ2-7, with no clear D. The CDR3 runs to 11 residues. The V and J ends lost 4 bases and 1 base respectively, with 5 bases between them. Germline V gene sequence: CDR1 DFQATT, CDR2 SNEGSKA (reference sequence). This chain's CDR3 is CSATQSYEQYF. DNA for the CDR3: TGCAGTGCTACCCAGTCCTACGAGCAGTACTTC.

This clone was seen more than once but under ten times. V usage is TRBV28 and J usage is TRBJ2-3; D ambiguous. Germline assignment: CDR1 MDHEN and CDR2 SYDVKM. V lost 4 bases to trimming and J lost 0 bases, with 11 bases between them. The CDR3 length is 15 residues. Here the CDR3 DNA reads TGTGCCAGCAGTTCCTTAGGACCTAGCACAGATACGCAGTATTTT. This encodes CASSSLGPSTDTQYF.

This chain connects TRBV4-3 to TRBJ2-1, with 14 positions matching TRBD2. This CDR3 region has 18 residues. Germline CDR1 LGHNA, CDR2 YSLEER. V dropped 1 base and J dropped 5; count of bases not matched to a gene: 7. The CDR3 region has the DNA TGCGCCAGCAGCCAAGGCGGGACTAGCGGGAGTAGCAACAATGAGCAGTTCTTC. Its translation is CASSQGGTSGSSNNEQFF.

This chain links TRBV5-4 with TRBJ2-4, with a weak D call TRBD2 (5 bases). Trimming took off 5 bases at V and 0 bases at J, with 15 bases between the two ends. Germline assignment: CDR1 SGHNT and CDR2 YYREEE (reference sequence). This CDR3 contains 16 residues. The CDR3 DNA reads TGTGCCAGCAGTTATAGGACTGGGGTAGCCAAAAACATTCAGTACTTC. It translates to CASSYRTGVAKNIQYF. The full variable domain, with the rest looked up from reference TRBV5-4 and TRBJ2-4, is ETGVTQSPTHLIKTRGQQVTLRCSSQSGHNTVSWYQQALGQGPQFIFQYYREEENGRGNFPPRFSGLQFPNYSSELNVNALELDDSALYLCASSYRTGVAKNIQYFGAGTRLSVL.

This clone was recorded a few times. The chain has TRBV28 and TRBJ1-1, with D maybe TRBD1 (6 bases). Germline CDR1 reads MDHEN; CDR2 reads SYDVKM. CDR3 length equals 14 residues. V was clipped by 7 bases and J by 1 base, with 13 bases between them. Here the CDR3 DNA reads TGTGCCAGCATATGGGGGCGGCAGAACACTGAAGCTTTCTTT. Its protein is CASIWGRQNTEAFF.

V is TRBV15 and J is TRBJ1-5; D remains unclear. CDR3 size: 14 residues. Germline CDR1 and CDR2: LNHNV and YYDKDF (reference sequence). Trimming pared 0 bases from V and 6 bases from J, leaving 9 bases between. Here the CDR3 reads CATSREGIPQPQHF. DNA for the CDR3: TGTGCCACCAGCAGAGAAGGGATTCCTCAGCCCCAGCATTTT.

This clone came up a few times. The V and J genes are TRBV7-3 and TRBJ2-7, with D perhaps TRBD1 (6 bases). From germline, CDR1 is SGHTA and CDR2 FQGTGA. V was clipped by 4 bases and J by 2 bases, with 9 bases between them. CDR3 size: 13 residues. CDR3 loop: CASSSGVAYEQYF. CDR3 nucleotide sequence: TGTGCCAGCAGCTCAGGGGTGGCCTACGAGCAGTACTTC.

This clone has only a few counts. The chain is built from TRBV6-1 and TRBJ2-7, with 15 positions matching TRBD2. V dropped 4 bases and J dropped 5; count of bases not matched to a gene: 9. CDR1 and CDR2 from the germline V gene are MNHNS and SASEGT. The CDR3 sequence is 17 residues long. The CDR3 spells CASSVTGLAGGRNEQYF. The CDR3 DNA sequence: TGTGCCAGCAGTGTAACCGGACTAGCGGGGGGGAGAAACGAGCAGTACTTC.

The rearrangement links TRBV9 to TRBJ2-7; TRBD2 is a possible D gene (5 bases). Per the germline V gene, CDR1 is SGDLS and CDR2 is YYNGEE. This CDR3 has 14 amino acids. Trimming stripped 0 bases from V and 4 bases from J, with 11 bases between. This CDR3 reads CASSVGGGRYEQYF. As DNA, the CDR3 is TGTGCCAGCAGCGTAGGAGGAGGTCGTTACGAGCAGTACTTC.

This clone occurred a few times. This same CDR3 is encoded by further DNA sequences in the sample. The chain carries TRBV5-1 and TRBJ2-5; D is ambiguous. The CDR3 length is 13 residues. Germline V gene sequence: CDR1 SGHRS, CDR2 YFSETQ. V dropped 4 bases and J dropped 2 bases, with 9 bases sitting between them. The CDR3 region is CASSLVPQETQYF. For the CDR3, the DNA is TGCGCCAGCAGCCTCGTCCCTCAAGAGACCCAGTACTTC.

The chain is built from TRBV7-9 and TRBJ2-5, with 10 positions matching TRBD1. The CDR3 is 17 residues long. In germline, CDR1 is SEHNR, CDR2 FQNEAQ (reference sequence). V was clipped by 0 bases and J by 5 bases; unmatched bases: 9. CDR3 in amino acids: CASSLAFGQGDSETQYF. In nucleotides, the CDR3 is TGTGCCAGCAGCTTAGCGTTTGGACAGGGGGATTCGGAGACCCAGTACTTC.

This clone was observed a few times. The chain carries TRBV10-3 and TRBJ2-5; TRBD1 aligns across 7 bases. Germline CDR1 ENHRY, CDR2 SYGVKD. V shed 10 bases and J 3 bases; nucleotides not matched to a gene: 8. The CDR3 length is 13 residues. The CDR3, as DNA: TGTGCCACCAAGACAGGGATCGAAGAGACCCAGTACTTC. Its translation is CATKTGIEETQYF.